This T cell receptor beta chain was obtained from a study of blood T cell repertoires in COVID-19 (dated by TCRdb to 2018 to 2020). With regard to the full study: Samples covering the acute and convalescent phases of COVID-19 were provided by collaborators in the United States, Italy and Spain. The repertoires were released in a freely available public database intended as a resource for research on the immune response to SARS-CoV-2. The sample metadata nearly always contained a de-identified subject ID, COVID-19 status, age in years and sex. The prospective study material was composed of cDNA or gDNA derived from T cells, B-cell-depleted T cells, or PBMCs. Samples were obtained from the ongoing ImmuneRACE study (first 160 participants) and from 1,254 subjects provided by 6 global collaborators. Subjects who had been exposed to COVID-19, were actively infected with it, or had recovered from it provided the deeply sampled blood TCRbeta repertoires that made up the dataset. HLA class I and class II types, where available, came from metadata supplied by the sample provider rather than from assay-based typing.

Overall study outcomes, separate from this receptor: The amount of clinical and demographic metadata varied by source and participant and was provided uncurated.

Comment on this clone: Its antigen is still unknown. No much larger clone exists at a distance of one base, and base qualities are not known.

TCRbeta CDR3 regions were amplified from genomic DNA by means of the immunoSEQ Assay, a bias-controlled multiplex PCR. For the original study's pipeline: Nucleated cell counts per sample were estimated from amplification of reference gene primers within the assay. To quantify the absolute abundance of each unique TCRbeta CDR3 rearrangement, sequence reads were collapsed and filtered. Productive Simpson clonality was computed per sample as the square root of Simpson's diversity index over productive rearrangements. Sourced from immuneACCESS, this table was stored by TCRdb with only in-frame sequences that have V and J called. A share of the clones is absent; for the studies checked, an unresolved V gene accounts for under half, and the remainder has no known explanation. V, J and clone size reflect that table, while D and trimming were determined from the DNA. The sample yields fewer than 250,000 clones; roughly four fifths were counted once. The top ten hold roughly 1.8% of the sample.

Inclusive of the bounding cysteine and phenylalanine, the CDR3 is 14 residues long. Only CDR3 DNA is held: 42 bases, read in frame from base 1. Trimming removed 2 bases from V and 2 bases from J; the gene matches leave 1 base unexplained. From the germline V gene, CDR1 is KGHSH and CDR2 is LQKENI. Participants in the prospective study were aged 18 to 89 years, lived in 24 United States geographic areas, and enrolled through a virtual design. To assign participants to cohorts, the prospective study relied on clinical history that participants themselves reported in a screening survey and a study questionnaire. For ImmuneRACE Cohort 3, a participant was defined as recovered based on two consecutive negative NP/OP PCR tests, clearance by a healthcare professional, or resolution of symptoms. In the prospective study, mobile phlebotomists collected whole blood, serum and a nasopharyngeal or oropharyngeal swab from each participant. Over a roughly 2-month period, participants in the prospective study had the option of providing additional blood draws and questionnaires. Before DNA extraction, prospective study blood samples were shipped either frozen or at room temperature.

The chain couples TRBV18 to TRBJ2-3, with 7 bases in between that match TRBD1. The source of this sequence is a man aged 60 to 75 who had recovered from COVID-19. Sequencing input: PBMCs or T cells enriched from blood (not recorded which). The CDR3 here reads CASSPTGATDTQYF. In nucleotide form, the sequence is TGTGCCAGCTCACCAACAGGGGCCACAGATACGCAGTATTTT.